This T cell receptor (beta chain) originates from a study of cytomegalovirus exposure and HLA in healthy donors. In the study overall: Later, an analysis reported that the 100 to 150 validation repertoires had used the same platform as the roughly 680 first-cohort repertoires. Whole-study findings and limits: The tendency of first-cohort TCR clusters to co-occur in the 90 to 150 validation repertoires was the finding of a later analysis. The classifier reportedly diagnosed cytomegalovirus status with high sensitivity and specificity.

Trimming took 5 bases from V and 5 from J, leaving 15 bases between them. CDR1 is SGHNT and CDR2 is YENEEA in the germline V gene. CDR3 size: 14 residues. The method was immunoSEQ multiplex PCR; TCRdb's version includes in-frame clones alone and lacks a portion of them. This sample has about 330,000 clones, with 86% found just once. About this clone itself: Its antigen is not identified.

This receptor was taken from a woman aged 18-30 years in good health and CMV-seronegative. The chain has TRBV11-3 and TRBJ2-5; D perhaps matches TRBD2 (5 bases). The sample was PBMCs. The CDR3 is CASSVQPEVETQYF. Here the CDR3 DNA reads TGTGCCAGCAGCGTGCAACCGGAGGTGGAGACCCAGTACTTC. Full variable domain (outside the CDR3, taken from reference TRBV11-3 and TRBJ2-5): EAGVVQSPRYKIIEKKQPVAFWCNPISGHNTLYWYLQNLGQGPELLIRYENEEAVDDSQLPKDRFSAERLKGVDSTLKIQPAELGDSAVYLCASSVQPEVETQYFGPGTRLLVL.